One sample yielded the 12 T cell receptor beta chains listed below, sequenced in a study of cytomegalovirus exposure and HLA in healthy donors. Primers: 60 Vbeta forward and 13 Jbeta reverse. Measured with immunoSEQ multiplex PCR; TCRdb has only the in-frame clones, and not every one. The sample lists more than 120,000 clones, over 75% seen once, with around 2.6% in the top ten. Sequenced: PBMCs. These receptors all come from a male donor in good health and CMV-seronegative.

The J gene is TRBJ2-7, the V gene TRBV27; 10 nucleotides agree with TRBD1. The CDR3 loop spans 14 amino acids. Germline trimming cut 6 bases from V and 4 bases from J; bases unmatched to any gene: 6. Germline-derived CDR1 and CDR2 are MNHEY and SMNVEV (reference sequence). CDR3 bases: TGTGCCAGCAGGACGACAGGGGGCGGTTACGAGCAGTACTTC. Protein product: CASRTTGGGYEQYF.

J is TRBJ2-3 and V is TRBV27; D ambiguous. CDR1 is MNHEY and CDR2 is SMNVEV in the germline V gene (reference sequence). V lost 2 bases and J lost 4, with 16 bases in between. The CDR3 length is 16 residues. CDR3 bases: TGTGCCAGCAGTTTACAGACCCCGGTCGAGGCAGATACGCAGTATTTT. Residues: CASSLQTPVEADTQYF.

This clone was detected a few times. This rearrangement joins TRBV6-1 to TRBJ2-3, with 10 bases lining up with TRBD1. J lost 3 bases, V lost 4 bases, and 4 bases had no gene match. This CDR3 has 15 amino acids. In germline, CDR1 is MNHNS, CDR2 SASEGT. CDR3 nucleotides: TGTGCCAGCAGTGGAGACAGGGGGCCTACAGATACGCAGTATTTT. It encodes CASSGDRGPTDTQYF.

This clone was seen once. The chain carries TRBV19 and TRBJ2-1, with D possibly matching TRBD2 (6 bases). CDR1 LNHDA and CDR2 SQIVND come from the germline V gene (reference sequence). This CDR3 contains 14 residues. Trimming stripped 3 bases from V and 2 bases from J, with 8 bases between. CDR3 in DNA: TGTGCCAGTAGTATTTCTAGCGCCTACAATGAGCAGTTCTTC. Amino acids: CASSISSAYNEQFF.

The rearrangement uses TRBV9 and TRBJ2-1; a weak D match, TRBD1 (5 bases). The CDR3 is 16 residues long. Germline V gene data show CDR1 as SGDLS and CDR2 as YYNGEE. V gave up 3 bases and J gave up 9 bases, with 22 bases separating them. CDR3 amino acids: CASSGPVGASRREQFF. The CDR3 DNA reads TGTGCCAGCAGCGGCCCGGTAGGGGCCTCAAGGCGTGAGCAGTTCTTC.

V is TRBV6-4 and J is TRBJ2-3; TRBD1 aligns across 8 bases. CDR1 and CDR2 from the germline V gene are MRHNA and SNTAGT. The CDR3 length is 16 residues. The junction had 3 bases not matched to a gene; V was cut back by 0 bases and J by 1 base. Here the CDR3 DNA reads TGTGCCAGCAGTGACTCACCGGGACAGGGCACAGATACGCAGTATTTT. Protein product: CASSDSPGQGTDTQYF.

The rearrangement joins TRBV7-9 to TRBJ2-1, with 8 bases identical to TRBD2. The CDR3 is 16 amino acids. Trimming at V came to 5 bases and at J to 9 bases, leaving 15 bases not matched to a gene. Germline CDR1 SEHNR, CDR2 FQNEAQ (reference sequence). This CDR3 reads CASSRPGSGRKVEQFF. CDR3 DNA: TGTGCCAGCAGCCGCCCTGGGAGCGGGAGAAAGGTTGAGCAGTTCTTC.

This clone was seen a few times. The genes are TRBV7-9 and TRBJ2-2, with 7 bases that match TRBD2. Trimming removed 4 bases from V and 4 bases from J; junction bases left unmatched: 15. Germline V gene data show CDR1 as SEHNR and CDR2 as FQNEAQ (reference sequence). The CDR3 runs 18 residues. In DNA, the CDR3 is TGTGCCAGCAGCTCCCATCCCCGGCGGGAGCGTTTCACCGGGGAGCTGTTTTTT. Its translation: CASSSHPRRERFTGELFF. Full variable domain (missing parts from reference TRBV7-9 and TRBJ2-2): DTGVSQNPRHKITKRGQNVTFRCDPISEHNRLYWYRQTLGQGPEFLTYFQNEAQLEKSRLLSDRFSAERPKGSFSTLEIQRTEQGDSAMYLCASSSHPRRERFTGELFFGEGSRLTVL.

The rearrangement joins TRBV5-1 to TRBJ2-5; D is undetermined. This CDR3 spans 14 amino acids. Germline V CDR1 and CDR2: SGHRS, YFSETQ. The ends were cut back, 0 bases at V and 0 bases at J, with 6 bases in the middle. Written as DNA, the CDR3 is TGCGCCAGCAGCTTGGGGGCGTACCAAGAGACCCAGTACTTC. Its protein is CASSLGAYQETQYF.

This rearrangement joins TRBV9 to TRBJ1-3, with D tentatively TRBD1 (5 bases). There are 16 residues in the CDR3. V was shortened by 0 bases and J by 0 bases, with 10 bases between the two germline ends. Germline CDR1 reads SGDLS; CDR2 reads YYNGEE. This CDR3 reads CASSVGGRHSGNTIYF. The CDR3 bases are TGTGCCAGCAGCGTAGGGGGCCGCCACTCTGGAAACACCATATATTTT.

This clone was detected only a few times. This chain uses TRBV27 with TRBJ2-1; the D is unclear. Trimming took off 4 bases at V and 5 bases at J, with 9 bases between the two ends. Germline V gene lookup returns CDR1 MNHEY and CDR2 SMNVEV (reference sequence). This CDR3 region has 13 residues. The DNA of the CDR3 is TGTGCCAGCAGTTACGGAGCAGACAATGAGCAGTTCTTC. Translated: CASSYGADNEQFF.

The rearrangement links TRBV6-5 to TRBJ2-1, with D possibly TRBD1 on 6 matching bases. There are 16 residues in the CDR3. Trimming left V 0 bases short and J 9 bases short, with 18 bases between. The V gene's germline CDR1 is MNHEY and CDR2 SVGAGI. CDR3 coding DNA: TGTGCCAGCAGTTACTCAAGGGGACATTGGGCCTTTGAGCAGTTCTTC. It is translated as CASSYSRGHWAFEQFF.